Reported below is one T cell receptor (beta chain). This sample is drawn from a study of T cell changes during pregnancy in multiple sclerosis. The CDR3 is made up of 17 amino acids. Trimming stripped 4 bases from V and 2 bases from J, with 21 bases between. Germline V CDR1 and CDR2: SNHLY, FYNNEI. Libraries were prepared by immunoSEQ multiplex PCR; TCRdb keeps only in-frame clonotypes and omits some of them. The sample consists of about 49,000 clones, roughly 90% of them appearing once. V and J are TRBV2 and TRBJ2-7, with TRBD2 as a possible D gene (5 bases). The receptor comes from a female donor in good health, enrolled as a control in a pregnancy study. The input for sequencing was peripheral blood, taken after pregnancy. The CDR3 nucleotides are TGTGCCAGCAGTGTAGGTGGAGGCACACACCCCCCCTACGAGCAGTACTTC. This codes for CASSVGGGTHPPYEQYF. Looking up the rest from reference TRBV2 and TRBJ2-7 gives the full variable domain: EPEVTQTPSHQVTQMGQEVILRCVPISNHLYFYWYRQILGQKVEFLVSFYNNEISEKSEIFDDQFSVERPDGSNFTLKIRSTKLEDSAMYFCASSVGGGTHPPYEQYFGPGTRLTVT.